What follows are 8 T cell receptor beta chains derived from one specimen sequenced in a study of somatic mutations in cytotoxic T cells in rheumatoid arthritis. Sequenced by immunoSEQ multiplex PCR; TCRdb stores in-frame clones only, minus some. The repertoire has more than 15,000 clones, 75% to 85% of them found once; the top ten carry 22%. The sample consisted of CD8+ T cells sorted from blood. The receptors here all came from an adult with rheumatoid arthritis.

This clone occurred a few times. V and J are TRBV28 and TRBJ1-4, with 8 positions matching TRBD1. J gave up 3 bases and V 5 bases, and 5 bases lay outside the gene matches. CDR3 size: 15 residues. CDR1 and CDR2 (germline): MDHEN, SYDVKM. This CDR3 is CASSPGTGPNEKLFF. DNA of the CDR3: TGTGCCAGCAGTCCAGGGACAGGACCTAATGAAAAACTGTTTTTT.

The genes are TRBV27 and TRBJ2-1; D is perhaps TRBD2 (5 bases). Trimming took 6 bases from V and 6 from J, leaving 15 bases between them. The CDR3 sequence is 14 residues long. Germline V gene sequence: CDR1 MNHEY, CDR2 SMNVEV (reference sequence). CDR3 coding DNA: TGTGCCAGCAGCCTTAGACCCGAGGGCAATGAGCAGTTCTTC. Residues: CASSLRPEGNEQFF.

This chain links TRBV4-1 with TRBJ2-7, with D perhaps assigned TRBD1 or TRBD2 (5 bases each). CDR1 and CDR2 from the germline V gene are MGHRA and YSYEKL. V lost 0 bases, J lost 5 bases, and 17 bases lay in between. The length of the CDR3 is 16 residues. The CDR3 region is CASSQDNSGLGDEQYF. The CDR3 DNA reads TGCGCCAGCAGCCAAGATAATTCCGGTCTGGGGGACGAGCAGTACTTC.

The chain carries TRBV7-2 and TRBJ2-7; 11 nucleotides match TRBD2. The germline V gene has CDR1 SGHTA and CDR2 FQGNSA. This CDR3 is built from 13 residues. The V gene end was trimmed by 6 bases and the J gene end by 3 bases; junction bases not matched to a gene: 1. The CDR3 region is CASRTSGSYEQYF. CDR3 nucleotide sequence: TGTGCCAGCAGAACTAGCGGGAGCTACGAGCAGTACTTC.

This sequence joins TRBV9 and TRBJ2-1; possible D gene TRBD2, 7 bases. This CDR3 has 17 residues. Germline V CDR1 and CDR2: SGDLS, YYNGEE. V was pared by 6 bases and J by 0 bases, with 19 bases between. The DNA of the CDR3 is TGTGCCAGCACCCGGGGAGGGGGGGCTAGCTCCTACAATGAGCAGTTCTTC. Translated, it gives CASTRGGGASSYNEQFF.

This clone was counted a single time. The V gene is TRBV29-1, the J gene TRBJ2-5; D call uncertain. The J call could be wrong; TRBJ2-7 is a better fit for the DNA end. Germline V gene data show CDR1 as SQVTM and CDR2 as ANQGSEA. The CDR3 consists of 11 residues. In DNA form, the CDR3 reads TGCAGCGTTGGAGGAAACTACGAGCAGTACTTC. Protein sequence: CSVGGNYEQYF.

The CDR3 sequence: CASSTRGALAEAFF. The CDR3 DNA sequence: TGTGCCAGCAGCACCCGGGGGGCATTAGCTGAAGCTTTCTTT. The genes are TRBV28 and TRBJ1-1; a weak D match, TRBD1 (6 bases). The CDR3 covers 14 residues. Germline CDR1 and CDR2: MDHEN and SYDVKM. V was clipped by 6 bases and J by 6 bases, with 17 bases between them.

The rearrangement links TRBV7-9 to TRBJ1-1; D remains unclear. The V gene lost 1 base and the J gene lost 1 base, with 7 bases spanning the gap. Germline values: CDR1 SEHNR, CDR2 FQNEAQ (reference sequence). This CDR3 is built from 14 residues. CDR3 region: CASSLVPGNTEAFF. As DNA, the CDR3 is TGTGCCAGCAGCTTAGTCCCCGGGAACACTGAAGCTTTCTTT.